Sequencing of this TCR beta chain was carried out in a study of blood T cells in healthy people across ages. V was clipped by 4 bases and J by 6 bases; unmatched bases: 21. The CDR3 is 19 amino acids. The use of a sample-barcoded 5' primer and a J-beta primer mix characterized a second PCR of roughly 6 to 11 cycles. TCRdb analysed the 5' RACE reads with MiXCR anew, one entry per CDR3 protein. The repertoire holds about a million distinct CDR3 sequences, with roughly 47% as singletons. What was sequenced was blood. This chain connects TRBV12-3 or TRBV12-4 to TRBJ1-5; 7 nucleotides agree with TRBD1. This TCR derives from a woman aged 55 to 70 in good health. CDR3 nucleotide sequence: TGTGCCAGCAGTTCTCTCGGATTAATAGGGGACAGCAGATTTCAGCCCCAGCATTTT. Encoded protein: CASSSLGLIGDSRFQPQHF.